This is a list of T cell receptor beta chains from one sample in a study of shared clonotypes between healthy human individuals. This table comes from immunoSEQ multiplex PCR, and its TCRdb copy is limited to in-frame clones, with some not included. The table lists around 1,000,000 clones, around 77% of them singletons. The sample was memory CD4+ T cells from PBMCs. The origin of the receptors is a man aged 18 to 30 in good health. Some clones in this sample may be carry-over from other donors' samples. CDR3s leave out the opening cysteine and the closing phenylalanine or tryptophan.

j_gene | v_gene | CDR3aa
TRBJ2-1 | TRBV19 | ASRTSGRVREQF
TRBJ2-1 | TRBV5-1 | ASSRGLPEQF
TRBJ2-7 | TRBV28 | ASSSGGDEQY
TRBJ1-5 | TRBV6-5 | ASSRGFNQPQH
TRBJ2-1 | TRBV5-1 | ASSLEGTSGSLTEQF
TRBJ2-2 | TRBV19 | ASSIGPTGGGTGELF
TRBJ2-7 | TRBV7-2 | ASSLGGGLHEQY
TRBJ2-7 | TRBV4-2 | ASSQVGLGLAAREQY
TRBJ2-1 | TRBV6-5 | ASSPPSRSHNEQF
TRBJ2-7 | TRBV5-4 | ASSLFVGRTYEQY
TRBJ2-5 | TRBV5-1 | ASSLIGQGQETQY
TRBJ1-5 | TRBV6-6 | ASRRDSNQPQH
TRBJ2-1 | TRBV5-4 | ASSAGGPDYNEQF
TRBJ2-1 | TRBV5-1 | ASRPGSTSGSVGEQF
TRBJ2-2 | TRBV4-1 | ASSLMVDSRGTGELF
TRBJ2-1 | TRBV7-3 | ASSLTSGQSSYNEQF
TRBJ2-7 | TRBV7-2 | ASSPGGRQSSYEQY
TRBJ2-7 | TRBV18 | ASSVTRASNYEQY
TRBJ2-7 | TRBV4-1 | ASSPQVGAYEQY
TRBJ2-7 | TRBV19 | ASSDTSAPRLH
TRBJ2-7 | TRBV2 | ASRRRTSGPGGGEQY
TRBJ2-5 | TRBV11-3 | ASSLYGGRETQY
TRBJ2-5 | TRBV14 | ASSQLRETQY
TRBJ2-2 | TRBV2 | ASKWQGGGELF
TRBJ2-5 | TRBV11-2 | ASSLGTGTETQY
TRBJ2-5 | TRBV20-1 | SGEIQETQY
TRBJ2-1 | TRBV2 | ASSQGQGMFEQF
TRBJ1-3 | TRBV27 | ASSFRGGFSGNTIY
TRBJ2-1 | TRBV5-6 | ASSLVYKAGPLSYNEQF
TRBJ1-1 | TRBV10-3 | AISGQTNTEAF
TRBJ2-7 | TRBV27 | APRRCCGSYEQY
TRBJ1-6 | TRBV28 | ASRSMAGSTSPLH
TRBJ2-2 | TRBV2 | ASSIIGTSGGELF
TRBJ2-7 | TRBV18 | ASSPRGNPYEQY
TRBJ1-2 | TRBV7-8 | ASSLMGAFYGYT
TRBJ2-1 | TRBV28 | ASSQNSGRAHEQF
TRBJ2-3 | TRBV5-6 | ASSLRVSTSDTQY
TRBJ1-1 | TRBV6-5 | ASTRPMNTEAF
TRBJ2-7 | TRBV5-3 | ASSRDFSYEQY
TRBJ2-7 | TRBV5-1 | ASSLGLSGVAYEQY
TRBJ1-1 | TRBV19 | ASSIVRGYMNTEAF
TRBJ2-7 | TRBV7-6 | ASSPNRGYEQY
TRBJ2-7 | TRBV11-3 | ASSLGGQGSYEQY
TRBJ2-7 | TRBV5-4 | ASSTPGLAAYEQY
TRBJ2-5 | TRBV7-3 | ASSLTASQETQY
TRBJ2-1 | TRBV27 | ASSLKFAGGSSYNEQF
TRBJ1-1 | TRBV28 | ASSFPRTVLNTEAF
TRBJ2-7 | TRBV18 | ASSPPGGIYEQY
TRBJ2-7 | TRBV5-4 | ASSLDFSGGYEQY
TRBJ1-2 | TRBV7-9 | ASSVGRGRIVYGYT
TRBJ2-1 | TRBV11-2 | ASSSPSGPGDEQF
TRBJ2-7 | TRBV28 | ASSPPSSAEQY
TRBJ2-2 | TRBV2 | ASSPRQRTGELF